Presented here are 2 T cell receptor beta chains from one specimen sequenced in a study of T cells in Graves' hyperthyroidism and ophthalmopathy. RNA transcripts yielded amplified TCR beta CDR3 regions. TCR CDR3 underwent first-round RT-PCR with the HTBI primer set. Each CDR3 protein gets one entry after TCRdb re-called the multiplex PCR reads with MiXCR. The sample has 500,000 to 650,000 distinct CDR3 sequences, more than 12% seen once; the top ten hold under 15%. The sequenced sample was blood. The source of these receptors is a woman between 50 and 59 years old with Graves' ophthalmopathy.

Details on this clonotype: This may come from a read error, since a much larger clone is one base off. The V and J genes are TRBV18 and TRBJ1-5, with 8 bases fitting TRBD1. The CDR3 spans 13 residues. The germline gives CDR1 KGHSH, CDR2 LQKENI. The CDR3 is CASSPQGDQPRHF. The CDR3, as DNA: TGTGCCAGCTCGCCACAGGGGGATCAGCCCCGGCATTTT.

This clonotype was seen ten or more times. The V call is TRBV2, the J call TRBJ2-3; TRBD2 agrees at 13 bases. The CDR3 contains 18 residues. V gave up 4 bases and J gave up 2 bases; unmatched junction bases: 9. In germline, CDR1 is SNHLY, CDR2 FYNNEI. CDR3 sequence: CASSGGTSGIAYTDTQYF. The DNA of the CDR3 is TGTGCCAGCAGTGGCGGGACTAGCGGGATTGCCTACACAGATACGCAGTATTTT.